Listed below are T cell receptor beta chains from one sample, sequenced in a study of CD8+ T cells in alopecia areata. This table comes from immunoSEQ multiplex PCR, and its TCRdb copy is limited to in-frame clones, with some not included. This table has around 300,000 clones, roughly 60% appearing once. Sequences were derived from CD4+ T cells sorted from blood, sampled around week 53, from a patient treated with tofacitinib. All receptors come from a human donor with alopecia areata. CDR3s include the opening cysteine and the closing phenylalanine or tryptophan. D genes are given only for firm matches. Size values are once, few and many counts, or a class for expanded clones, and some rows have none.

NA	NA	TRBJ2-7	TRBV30	TGTGCCTGGAGTGAGGTCATGAGCTCCTACGAGCAGTACTTC	CAWSEVMSSYEQYF
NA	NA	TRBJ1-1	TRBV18	TGTGCCAGCTCACCGAACGGAGGGACTGAAGCTTTCTTT	CASSPNGGTEAFF
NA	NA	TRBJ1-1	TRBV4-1	TGCGCCAGCAGCCCAGCCCCTACGGGGACTGAAGCTTTCTTT	CASSPAPTGTEAFF
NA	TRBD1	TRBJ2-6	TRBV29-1	TGCAGCGTTTCCACAGGGGCTGGGGCCAACGTCCTGACTTTC	CSVSTGAGANVLTF
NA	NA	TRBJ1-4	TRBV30	TGTGCCTGGAGTGAGGGAAATCTGATGGAAAAAGGACTGTTTTTT	CAWSEGNLMEKGLFF
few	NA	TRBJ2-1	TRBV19	TGTGCCAGTAGTATGGGAGGAGGTCGAGGCTCCTACAATGAGCAGTTCTTC	CASSMGGGRGSYNEQFF
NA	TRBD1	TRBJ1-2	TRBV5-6	TGTGCCAGCAGCCCACCGGACAGGGACTATGGCTACACCTTC	CASSPPDRDYGYTF
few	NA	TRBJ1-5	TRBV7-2	TGTGCCAGCAGCTTAGGGCACTATCAGCCCCAGCATTTT	CASSLGHYQPQHF
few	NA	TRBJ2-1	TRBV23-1	TGCGCCAGCAGTCTGGGTTCCGGGATGGGGCTGTTCTTC	CASSLGSGMGLFF
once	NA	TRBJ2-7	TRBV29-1	TGCAGCGTTCTGGGGGCGGCAGGGCTGTACGAGCAGTACTTC	CSVLGAAGLYEQYF
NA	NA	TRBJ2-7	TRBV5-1	TGCGCCAGCAGCCCGGGCGGAGGGGTGAGCGAGCAGTACTTC	CASSPGGGVSEQYF
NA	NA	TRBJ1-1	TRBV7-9	TGTGCCAGCAGCTTAGCGGGGCGGTACAGTTTGAACACTGAAGCTTTCTTT	CASSLAGRYSLNTEAFF
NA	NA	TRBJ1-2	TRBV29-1	TGCAGCGTTGGGGTAGGGGCTGGCTACACCTTC	CSVGVGAGYTF
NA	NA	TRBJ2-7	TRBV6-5	TGTGCCAGCAGTACCGTTCTAAAGAACCACGAGCAGTACTTC	CASSTVLKNHEQYF
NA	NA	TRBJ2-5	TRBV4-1	TGCGCCAGCAGCCAAGCTTACACCGAAGAGACCCAGTACTTC	CASSQAYTEETQYF
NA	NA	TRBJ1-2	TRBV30	TGTGCCTGGAGTCGGGGTACCTATGGCTACACCTTC	CAWSRGTYGYTF
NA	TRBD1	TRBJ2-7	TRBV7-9	TGTGCCAGCAGCAGGGGACAGCAAACCTACGAGCAGTACTTC	CASSRGQQTYEQYF
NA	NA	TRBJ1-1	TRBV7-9	TGTGCCAGCAGCTCGATGAACACTGAAGCTTTCTTT	CASSSMNTEAFF
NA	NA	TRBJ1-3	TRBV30	TGTGCCTGGACCGAGGGGAACACCATATATTTT	CAWTEGNTIYF
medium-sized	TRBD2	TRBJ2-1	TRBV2	TGTGCCAGCAGTTTGCCTCGGGCGGGGGGCCTCCTTGAGCAGTTCTTC	CASSLPRAGGLLEQFF
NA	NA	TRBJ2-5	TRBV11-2	TGTGCCAGCAGCTTAGATCTGGCAGGGGAACTCCAAGAGACCCAGTACTTC	CASSLDLAGELQETQYF
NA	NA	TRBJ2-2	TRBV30	TGTGCCTGGAGTCCCCACACCGCCGGGGAGCTGTTTTTT	CAWSPHTAGELFF
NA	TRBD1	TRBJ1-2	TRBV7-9	TGTGCCAGCAGCTCGACAGGGGCACACTATGGCTACACCTTC	CASSSTGAHYGYTF
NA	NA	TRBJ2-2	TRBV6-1	TGTGCCATCCGCAGGCGAGGCCCCGGGGAGCTGTTTTTT	CAIRRRGPGELFF